These 32 T cell receptor beta chains share one sample of origin, sequenced in a study (dated by TCRdb to the mid-2010s). Library construction relied on 5' RACE. The instrument was an Illumina MiSeq. TCRdb reran the public reads through fastp at Q25 and MiXCR, keeping productive beta chains. Rows matching on CDR3 protein sequence are summarized as one entry with the most common DNA and genes. The sample table holds some 54,000 distinct CDR3 sequences, of which approximately 17% were seen once. Under 3% of the sample comes from the top ten. Sample: naive CD4+ T cells sorted from blood. In light of the paper, this sample's cell subset or site label describes: naive CD4+ T cells, CD4+CD45RA+CD25-. Receptor source: a female donor with breast cancer.

The chain has TRBV18 and TRBJ2-7; D not certain. This CDR3 has 13 amino acids. Germline CDR1 is KGHSH and CDR2 is LQKENI. The germline V and J ends were trimmed by 0 bases and 7 bases, with 10 bases remaining between them. In DNA, the CDR3 is TGTGCCAGCTCACCACCGGATACGAAAGAGCAGTACTTC. Its translation: CASSPPDTKEQYF.

This clonotype was counted only a few times. The V gene is TRBV12-3 or TRBV12-4, the J gene TRBJ2-5; D perhaps matches TRBD2 (6 bases). The CDR3 loop spans 14 amino acids. Trimming left V 2 bases short and J 4 bases short, with 11 bases between. The CDR3 region is CASSLSGGGETQYF. CDR3 nucleotide sequence: TGTGCCAGCAGTTTATCCGGGGGAGGAGAGACCCAGTACTTC.

This clonotype was observed a handful of times. This chain connects TRBV9 to TRBJ1-5; 9 nucleotides agree with TRBD1. The CDR3 has 15 amino acids. The J segment lost 5 bases and the V segment lost 0 bases, leaving 3 bases of the junction unmatched. CDR1 and CDR2 (germline): SGDLS, YYNGEE. CDR3 region: CASSVGTGGDQPQHF. In DNA, the CDR3 is TGTGCCAGCAGCGTAGGTACAGGGGGCGATCAGCCCCAGCATTTT.

This clonotype occurred many times. The chain recombines TRBV12-3 or TRBV12-4 with TRBJ2-1; the match to TRBD2 covers 9 bases. Trimming cost V 6 bases and J 0 bases; bases outside gene matches: 6. The CDR3 extends over 16 amino acids. The CDR3 DNA reads as TGTGCCAGCAGCCCTCTAGCGGGGAGCTCCTACAATGAGCAGTTCTTC. This gives the protein CASSPLAGSSYNEQFF.

The CDR3 here is CASSLFPSGIDVTDTQYF. The CDR3 nucleotides are TGTGCCAGCAGCTTATTCCCTAGCGGGATAGATGTCACAGATACGCAGTATTTT. The J gene is TRBJ2-3, the V gene TRBV7-2; 9 bases agree with TRBD2. There are 18 residues in the CDR3. Germline V CDR1 and CDR2: SGHTA, FQGNSA. V shed 2 bases, J shed 2 bases, and the junction held 11 bases outside the gene matches.

For this clonotype: Here the CDR3 omits its conserved ending phenylalanine or tryptophan, so a read error is the likely source. The chain employs TRBV4-1 and TRBJ1-1, with D possibly matching TRBD1 (5 bases). Trimming left V 5 bases short and J 1 base short, with 20 bases between. The CDR3 contains 17 residues. CDR1 is MGHRA and CDR2 is YSYEKL in the germline V gene. The CDR3, as DNA: TGCGCCAGCAGCTACCCGGTTCGGGGACCCCGGAACACTGAAGCTTTCCTT. Its translation is CASSYPVRGPRNTEAFL.

This clonotype was recorded at least ten times. The chain links TRBV7-2 to TRBJ2-5; unclear D gene. From germline, CDR1 is SGHTA and CDR2 FQGNSA. Trimming removed 1 base at V and 7 bases at J, with 16 bases between. CDR3 length: 15 residues. Written as DNA, the CDR3 is TGTGCCAGCAGCTTAGAAACATCCCCAAGAGGGACCCAGTACTTC. Residues: CASSLETSPRGTQYF.

In its sample, this clonotype was seen many times. The CDR3 region has the DNA TGCAGCGTATCCATCCAAGGGGATACGCAGTATTTT. Amino acids: CSVSIQGDTQYF. The rearrangement joins TRBV29-1 to TRBJ2-3; no firm D call. Trimming shortened V by 6 bases and J by 6 bases, and 13 bases separated the two germline ends. Germline V gene data show CDR1 as SQVTM and CDR2 as ANQGSEA. CDR3 length: 12 residues.

About this clonotype itself: Since a much larger clone is just one base distant, this may be a read error. The chain couples TRBV6-5 to TRBJ1-2, with TRBD1 as a possible D gene (5 bases). The V gene's germline CDR1 is MNHEY and CDR2 SVGAGI. The CDR3 length is 14 residues. CDR3 nucleotide sequence: TGTTCCAGCAGTCCGGGACGGTATAACTATGGCTACACCTTC. The encoded protein is CSSSPGRYNYGYTF.

In this sample, this clonotype turned up a few times. The chain carries TRBV29-1 and TRBJ1-6; D gene uncertain. The germline V gene encodes CDR1 SQVTM and CDR2 ANQGSEA. The CDR3 consists of 12 residues. V lost 7 bases, J lost 9 bases, and 13 bases lay in between. CDR3 region: CSASFSGSPLHF. CDR3 nucleotides: TGCAGCGCCTCATTTTCGGGTTCACCCCTCCACTTT.

This clonotype turned up a few times. The genes are TRBV7-9 and TRBJ2-3; D gene uncertain. There are 14 residues in the CDR3. From germline, CDR1 is SEHNR and CDR2 FQNEAQ (reference sequence). V was pared by 1 base and J by 2 bases, with 7 bases between. As DNA, the CDR3 is TGTGCCAGCAGCTTAGAGGGTCCCACAGATACGCAGTATTTT. Protein product: CASSLEGPTDTQYF. The full variable domain, with the rest looked up from reference TRBV7-9 and TRBJ2-3, is DTGVSQNPRHKITKRGQNVTFRCDPISEHNRLYWYRQTLGQGPEFLTYFQNEAQLEKSRLLSDRFSAERPKGSFSTLEIQRTEQGDSAMYLCASSLEGPTDTQYFGPGTRLTVL.

This sequence joins TRBV7-3 and TRBJ1-1; D is ambiguous. This CDR3 has 13 amino acids. CDR1 and CDR2 (germline): SGHTA, FQGTGA. The germline V and J ends were trimmed by 5 bases and 0 bases, with 7 bases remaining between them. CDR3 in DNA: TGTGCCAGCAGCACCCGGATGAACACTGAAGCTTTCTTT. Amino acid sequence: CASSTRMNTEAFF.

This clonotype was observed a few times. The chain combines TRBV7-2 with TRBJ2-2, with D perhaps TRBD1 (6 bases). Trimming took off 5 bases at V and 4 bases at J, with 11 bases between the two ends. Germline V gene lookup returns CDR1 SGHTA and CDR2 FQGNSA. The CDR3 is 14 amino acids. CDR3 sequence (DNA): TGTGCCAGCAGCATGGACAGCCTCACCGGGGAGCTGTTTTTT. Residues: CASSMDSLTGELFF.

V usage is TRBV7-9 and J usage is TRBJ1-5; no definite D call. Germline CDR1 is SEHNR and CDR2 is FQNEAQ (reference sequence). The CDR3 runs 12 residues. The germline V and J ends were trimmed by 5 bases and 5 bases, with 7 bases remaining between them. The CDR3 DNA is TGTGCCAGCAGCAATACAGATCAGCCCCAGCATTTT. It encodes CASSNTDQPQHF.

Concerning this clonotype itself: A clone one base away is much larger, so this may be a read error. This rearrangement joins TRBV6-5 to TRBJ2-5; 7 bases fit TRBD1. Trimming removed 5 bases from V and 3 bases from J; junction bases left unmatched: 6. There are 14 residues in the CDR3. CDR1 is MNHEY and CDR2 is SVGAGI in the germline V gene. CDR3 protein: CASSLRTGEETQYF. In DNA, the CDR3 is TGTGCCAGCAGTCTCAGGACAGGAGAAGAGACCCAGTACTTC.

This clonotype was seen ten or more times. The CDR3: CASSPSDGRWFKDEQFF. The CDR3 DNA reads as TGCGCCAGCAGCCCAAGCGACGGGAGGTGGTTTAAGGATGAGCAGTTCTTC. This chain connects TRBV5-1 to TRBJ2-1; 7 bases are shared with TRBD2. There are 17 residues in the CDR3. CDR1 and CDR2 from the germline V gene are SGHRS and YFSETQ. V trimming: 4 bases; J trimming: 8 bases; junction bases outside the gene matches: 18.

This clonotype has just a few counts. The chain couples TRBV5-4 to TRBJ2-4; D possibly matches TRBD1 or TRBD2 (5 bases each). Between the trimmed V and J ends, which lost 2 bases and 2 bases, there was a span of 14 bases. CDR1 and CDR2 (germline): SGHNT, YYREEE (reference sequence). CDR3 length equals 16 residues. The CDR3 region is CASSFGDPLTKNIQYF. The CDR3 coding sequence is TGTGCCAGCAGCTTCGGGGACCCCTTAACCAAAAACATTCAGTACTTC.

The chain has TRBV7-2 and TRBJ2-1; perhaps TRBD1 as D (6 bases). Germline V gives CDR1 SGHTA, CDR2 FQGNSA. Trimming pared 3 bases from V and 0 bases from J, leaving 9 bases between. The CDR3 runs 15 residues. The CDR3 region has the DNA TGTGCCAGCAGCTTTCAGGGGAGCTCCTACAATGAGCAGTTCTTC. This codes for CASSFQGSSYNEQFF. The entire variable domain, with the rest obtained from reference TRBV7-2 and TRBJ2-1, is as follows: GAGVSQSPSNKVTEKGKDVELRCDPISGHTALYWYRQSLGQGLEFLIYFQGNSAPDKSGLPSDRFSAERTGGSVSTLTIQRTQQEDSAVYLCASSFQGSSYNEQFFGPGTRLTVL.

About this clonotype: A much larger clone is a single base away; this may be a read error. This chain connects TRBV20-1 to TRBJ2-2, with 12 bases that match TRBD2. Germline values: CDR1 DFQATT, CDR2 SNEGSKA (reference sequence). This CDR3 spans 19 amino acids. CDR3 DNA sequence: TGCAGTACTAGAGGTACCACTAGCGGGGGGACCATGAACACCGGGGAGCTGTTTTTT. Its protein is CSTRGTTSGGTMNTGELFF.

This clonotype came up many times. This rearrangement joins TRBV7-2 to TRBJ2-5; TRBD2 aligns across 11 bases. The CDR3 runs 16 residues. In germline, CDR1 is SGHTA, CDR2 FQGNSA. The junction had 12 bases not matched to a gene; V was cut back by 5 bases and J by 7 bases. The CDR3 DNA follows: TGTGCCAGCAGCAACCAGGGACTAGCGGCCAAGTCGACCCAGTACTTC. Amino acids: CASSNQGLAAKSTQYF.

In this sample, this clonotype turned up a few times. This chain joins TRBV24-1 and TRBJ2-3, with D perhaps TRBD2 (5 bases). Germline-derived CDR1 and CDR2 are KGHDR and SFDVKD. Trimming cost V 9 bases and J 1 base, with 13 bases left between them. The CDR3 is 14 residues long. CDR3 amino acids: CATGDPGGTDTQYF. The DNA of the CDR3 is TGTGCCACCGGGGATCCCGGGGGCACAGATACGCAGTATTTT.

As regards this clonotype: A much larger clone differs from this one at a single base, so this may be a read error. V gene TRBV7-3 combines with J gene TRBJ2-3; a weak D match, TRBD1 (5 bases). CDR3 length: 15 residues. In germline, CDR1 is SGHTA, CDR2 FQGTGA. CDR3 loop: CASSLSPTATGTQYF. The CDR3 DNA follows: TGTGCCAGCAGCTTAAGCCCCACGGCCACAGGTACGCAGTATTTT.

This chain joins TRBV7-9 and TRBJ2-7, with D possibly being TRBD1 (6 bases). The CDR3 is made up of 16 amino acids. The germline V gene has CDR1 SEHNR and CDR2 FQNEAQ (reference sequence). V was trimmed by 5 bases and J by 5 bases, leaving 22 bases between them. Here the CDR3 DNA reads TGTGCCAGCAGCAAACAAGGCAGGGGAAGCTTCCACGAGCAGTACTTC. Translation: CASSKQGRGSFHEQYF. Combining the CDR3 with reference TRBV7-9 and TRBJ2-7 gives the whole variable domain DTGVSQNPRHKITKRGQNVTFRCDPISEHNRLYWYRQTLGQGPEFLTYFQNEAQLEKSRLLSDRFSAERPKGSFSTLEIQRTEQGDSAMYLCASSKQGRGSFHEQYFGPGTRLTVT.

Concerning this clonotype itself: The junction does not match germline at one end; this may be a read error. The chain joins TRBV29-1 to TRBJ1-2, with 7 bases identical to TRBD1. The CDR3 totals 17 residues. The germline gives CDR1 SQVTM, CDR2 ANQGSEA. CDR3 sequence (DNA): TGCAGCGTTGAAGACCCCCCGGGGAGGGGGCCTAACTATGGCTACGCCTTC. As protein: CSVEDPPGRGPNYGYAF. The full variable domain, rest sourced from reference TRBV29-1 and TRBJ1-2, is SAVISQKPSRDICQRGTSLTIQCQVDSQVTMMFWYRQQPGQSLTLIATANQGSEATYESGFVIDKFPISRPNLTFSTLTVSNMSPEDSSIYLCSVEDPPGRGPNYGYAFGSGTRLTVV.

The J gene is TRBJ2-7, the V gene TRBV5-5, with a possible D match to TRBD2 (5 bases). Trimming cost V 1 base and J 4 bases, with 9 bases left between them. This CDR3 contains 13 residues. Germline V gene lookup returns CDR1 SGHKS and CDR2 YYEKEE (reference sequence). CDR3 sequence: CASSLPSRYEQYF. The CDR3 region has the DNA TGTGCCAGCAGCTTGCCTAGCAGATACGAGCAGTACTTC.

In its sample, this clonotype was seen many times. J is TRBJ1-2 and V is TRBV20-1; 7 bases map to TRBD1. Germline CDR1 and CDR2: DFQATT and SNEGSKA (reference sequence). This CDR3 has 14 amino acids. V dropped 6 bases and J dropped 5; count of bases not matched to a gene: 12. CDR3 nucleotides: TGCAGTGCCCCTAGCCCAGGGGGGGCATATGGCTACACCTTC. Translated, it gives CSAPSPGGAYGYTF.

This clonotype was recorded at least ten times. The chain recombines TRBV6-2 or TRBV6-3 with TRBJ1-1, with a tentative D call TRBD1 (5 bases). There are 14 residues in the CDR3. V lost 5 bases and J lost 1, with 11 bases in between. Germline V lookup: CDR1 MNHEY, CDR2 SVGEGT. The CDR3 sequence is CASSHRQRNTEAFF. CDR3 in DNA: TGTGCCAGCAGTCATCGACAGAGGAACACTGAAGCTTTCTTT.

The rearrangement uses TRBV3-2 and TRBJ1-6. TRBV3-2 constitutes a pseudogene. The CDR3 extends over 16 amino acids. For the CDR3, the DNA is TGTGCCAGCAGCCAAGTAAGCTTGCAGGAAGATTCACCCCTCCACTTT. Translated, it gives CASSQVSLQEDSPLHF.

This clonotype was counted between two and nine times. This sequence joins TRBV7-3 and TRBJ1-2; D gene ambiguous. The CDR3 runs to 14 residues. Trimming left V 1 base short and J 4 bases short, with 10 bases between. The germline gives CDR1 SGHTA, CDR2 FQGTGA. The CDR3 DNA sequence: TGTGCCAGCAGCTTAAAAGGGTTGGTCTATGGCTACACCTTC. It codes for CASSLKGLVYGYTF.

This clonotype has ten or more counts. The chain links TRBV7-2 to TRBJ2-3, with TRBD1 matching over 8 bases. This CDR3 is built from 16 residues. V shed 3 bases, J shed 4 bases, and the junction held 9 bases outside the gene matches. The germline gives CDR1 SGHTA, CDR2 FQGNSA. Here the CDR3 DNA reads TGTGCCAGCAGCTTTATGTCAGGGGGCCGAGCAGATACGCAGTATTTT. It encodes CASSFMSGGRADTQYF. The entire variable domain, with the rest obtained from reference TRBV7-2 and TRBJ2-3, is as follows: GAGVSQSPSNKVTEKGKDVELRCDPISGHTALYWYRQSLGQGLEFLIYFQGNSAPDKSGLPSDRFSAERTGGSVSTLTIQRTQQEDSAVYLCASSFMSGGRADTQYFGPGTRLTVL.

Details on this clonotype: Given a much more abundant clone one base away, this may be a read error. The V and J genes are TRBV20-1 and TRBJ1-1; 9 bases are a match to TRBD1. The germline V gene has CDR1 DFQATT and CDR2 SNEGSKA (reference sequence). The CDR3 is 17 residues long. The CDR3 loop is CRARLDRGLLGRSEAFF. CDR3 nucleotide sequence: TGCAGGGCTAGATTGGACAGGGGCCTATTGGGACGCTCTGAAGCTTTCTTT.

This clonotype showed up many times. The rearrangement uses TRBV7-2 and TRBJ1-1, with D possibly TRBD1 on 5 matching bases. Trimming removed 5 bases from V and 10 bases from J, with 17 bases in between. The CDR3 has 13 residues. The germline CDR1 and CDR2 sequences are SGHTA and FQGNSA. CDR3 residues: CASSPRGGLGAFF. The CDR3 nucleotides read TGTGCCAGCAGCCCGAGGGGCGGATTGGGAGCTTTCTTT.